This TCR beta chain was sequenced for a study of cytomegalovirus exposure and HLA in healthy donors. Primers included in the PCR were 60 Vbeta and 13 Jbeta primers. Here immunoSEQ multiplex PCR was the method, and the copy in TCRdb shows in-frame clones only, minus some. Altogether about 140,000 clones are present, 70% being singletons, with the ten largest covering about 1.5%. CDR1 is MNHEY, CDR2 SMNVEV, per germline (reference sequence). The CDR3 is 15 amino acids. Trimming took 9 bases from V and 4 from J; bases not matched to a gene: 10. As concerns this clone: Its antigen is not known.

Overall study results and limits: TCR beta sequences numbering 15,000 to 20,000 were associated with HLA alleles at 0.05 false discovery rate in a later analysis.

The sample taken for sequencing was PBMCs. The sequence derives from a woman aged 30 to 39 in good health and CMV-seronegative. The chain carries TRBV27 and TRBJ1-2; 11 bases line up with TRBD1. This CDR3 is CASCRTGGPLYGYTF. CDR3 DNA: TGTGCCAGTTGTAGGACAGGGGGCCCACTCTATGGCTACACCTTC.